This TCR beta chain was captured in a study of T cells expressing NK-cell markers. Turning to the study itself: From sorted CD3+CD56+NKG2C+, CD3+CD56+NKG2C- and CD3+CD56-NKG2C+ T cells came the TCR beta repertoires.

As the method of synthesis, 5'RACE template switching with UMIs yielded TCR beta cDNA. TCRdb processed the 5' RACE reads again and assigns one entry to each CDR3 protein, with no DNA. This repertoire comprises 150,000 or so distinct CDR3 sequences; its ten largest clones make up around 37%. The material sequenced was blood T cells: a sorted CD56 or NKG2C T cell subset, CD4+ or CD8+ T cells, or bulk PBMC T cells (not recorded which). This receptor was obtained from a woman aged 45 to 65 in good health.

This chain's CDR3 is CASSVGTRPETQYF. This chain links TRBV9 with TRBJ2-5; TCRdb names TRBD2, which stays unverified in the absence of DNA. The germline gives CDR1 SGDLS, CDR2 YYNGEE. The CDR3 sequence is 14 residues long.